This TCR beta chain was retrieved from a study of Tregs in tolerant kidney transplant recipients. Study-level findings and limits: No direct test of biological reproducibility was done here. Activated donor B cell expansion appeared to reveal the most relevant donor-specific TCRbeta repertoire.

V lost 0 bases to trimming and J lost 2 bases, with 11 bases between them. Germline V gives CDR1 SGDLS, CDR2 YYNGEE. The CDR3 spans 15 residues. Profiling relied on immunoSEQ multiplex PCR, and the TCRdb table lists in-frame clones only, not all of them. The sample includes 92,000 or so clones, 85% to 95% of them seen just once. As for this clone: Its antigen remains unknown.

This TCR was recovered from a human donor in good health. The sequencing sample was made of CD8+ T cells from blood. The rearrangement joins TRBV9 to TRBJ2-5, with D perhaps TRBD2 (7 bases). In nucleotides, the CDR3 is TGTGCCAGCAGCGTAGGGGCGGGGGCTCAAGAGACCCAGTACTTC. Translation: CASSVGAGAQETQYF.